This passage covers 32 T cell receptor beta chains from one sample sequenced in a study of shared clonotypes between healthy human individuals. Sequenced by immunoSEQ multiplex PCR; TCRdb stores in-frame clones only, minus some. The sample holds hundreds of thousands of clones, around 78% seen once. The sequenced sample consisted of memory CD4+ T cells sorted from blood. Subset of the sample: CD45RA-negative fraction. These receptors were taken from a woman between 25 and 40 years old in good health.

This clone was recorded once. This rearrangement joins TRBV2 to TRBJ1-2, with TRBD1 matching 9 bases. Per germline, CDR1 SNHLY and CDR2 FYNNEI. The CDR3 consists of 13 residues. After removal of 4 bases from V and 8 bases from J, the junction contained 5 bases not matched to a gene. Written as DNA, the CDR3 is TGTGCCAGCAGTGCTTTGGGACAGGGCGGCTACACCTTC. It codes for CASSALGQGGYTF.

The chain has TRBV7-9 and TRBJ1-1, with a weak D call TRBD1 (5 bases). The CDR3 extends over 13 amino acids. With 8 bases removed from V and 4 bases from J, the gap between germline ends came to 14 bases. Germline CDR1 is SEHNR and CDR2 is FQNEAQ (reference sequence). Here the CDR3 reads CASHQGESTEAFF. In nucleotides, the CDR3 is TGTGCCAGCCACCAGGGTGAGTCCACTGAAGCTTTCTTT. Supplemented by reference TRBV7-9 and TRBJ1-1, the full variable domain reads DTGVSQNPRHKITKRGQNVTFRCDPISEHNRLYWYRQTLGQGPEFLTYFQNEAQLEKSRLLSDRFSAERPKGSFSTLEIQRTEQGDSAMYLCASHQGESTEAFFGQGTRLTVV.

V is TRBV10-3 and J is TRBJ2-5; 10 bases agree with TRBD2. The CDR3 spans 15 residues. Germline loops: CDR1 ENHRY, CDR2 SYGVKD. After removal of 3 bases from V and 4 bases from J, the junction contained 5 bases not matched to a gene. CDR3 sequence (DNA): TGTGCCATCAGTGATCTAGCGGGAGAGGGAGAGACCCAGTACTTC. This codes for CAISDLAGEGETQYF.

This clone was observed a single time. The chain uses TRBV19 and TRBJ2-1, with 8 bases aligning to TRBD1. The CDR3 totals 16 residues. Looked up from germline, CDR1 is LNHDA and CDR2 is SQIVND (reference sequence). V dropped 6 bases and J dropped 0; count of bases not matched to a gene: 7. CDR3 residues: CASRAGGEGSYNEQFF. As DNA, the CDR3 is TGTGCCAGTAGGGCAGGGGGCGAGGGCTCCTACAATGAGCAGTTCTTC. The full variable domain, with the rest looked up from reference TRBV19 and TRBJ2-1, is DGGITQSPKYLFRKEGQNVTLSCEQNLNHDAMYWYRQDPGQGLRLIYYSQIVNDFQKGDIAEGYSVSREKKESFPLTVTSAQKNPTAFYLCASRAGGEGSYNEQFFGPGTRLTVL.

The rearrangement joins TRBV19 to TRBJ2-1; 11 bases are a match to TRBD2. The CDR3 spans 19 residues. Germline lookup yields CDR1 LNHDA and CDR2 SQIVND (reference sequence). The J segment lost 2 bases and the V segment lost 4 bases, leaving 13 bases of the junction unmatched. As DNA, the CDR3 is TGTGCCAGTAGTACGATAGCGGGAGGGTCCCAAGGAGCCTACAATGAGCAGTTCTTC. Its protein is CASSTIAGGSQGAYNEQFF.

The chain carries TRBV7-2 and TRBJ2-3; tentative D call: TRBD2 (6 bases). V was trimmed by 8 bases and J by 1 base, leaving 19 bases between them. CDR3 length equals 16 residues. The germline gives CDR1 SGHTA, CDR2 FQGNSA. CDR3 in DNA: TGTGCCAGCCACTTAGGCCCGGGAGCTGGCACAGATACGCAGTATTTT. Protein: CASHLGPGAGTDTQYF. Full variable domain (missing parts from reference TRBV7-2 and TRBJ2-3): GAGVSQSPSNKVTEKGKDVELRCDPISGHTALYWYRQSLGQGLEFLIYFQGNSAPDKSGLPSDRFSAERTGGSVSTLTIQRTQQEDSAVYLCASHLGPGAGTDTQYFGPGTRLTVL.

The genes are TRBV6-5 and TRBJ2-7, with 14 bases lining up with TRBD2. Losses at the gene ends were 6 bases for V and 3 bases for J; bases not matched to a gene: 4. Per germline, CDR1 MNHEY and CDR2 SVGAGI. The CDR3 loop spans 15 amino acids. The CDR3 bases are TGTGCCAGCAGACAGACTAGCGGGAGGGTCTACGAGCAGTACTTC. Translated: CASRQTSGRVYEQYF.

This chain uses TRBV2 with TRBJ2-1, with 9 nucleotides matching TRBD2. This CDR3 has 14 residues. Germline CDR1 and CDR2: SNHLY and FYNNEI. The junction had 7 bases not matched to a gene; V was cut back by 9 bases and J by 4 bases. CDR3 protein: CASSTSGPYNEQFF. CDR3 nucleotide sequence: TGTGCCAGTTCAACTAGCGGGCCTTACAATGAGCAGTTCTTC. Full variable domain (missing parts from reference TRBV2 and TRBJ2-1): EPEVTQTPSHQVTQMGQEVILRCVPISNHLYFYWYRQILGQKVEFLVSFYNNEISEKSEIFDDQFSVERPDGSNFTLKIRSTKLEDSAMYFCASSTSGPYNEQFFGPGTRLTVL.

This clone was seen a handful of times. Other DNA sequences within the sample encode an identical CDR3. This chain joins TRBV6-6 and TRBJ2-4; 9 nucleotides line up with TRBD1. The V gene's germline CDR1 is MNHNY and CDR2 SVGAGI (reference sequence). The trim removed 6 bases at V and 4 bases at J, leaving 1 base unmatched. The CDR3 runs 13 residues. The DNA of the CDR3 is TGTGCCAGCAGGGGACAGGGAAAAAACATTCAGTACTTC. Protein product: CASRGQGKNIQYF.

The chain links TRBV18 to TRBJ2-3; 10 bases are a match to TRBD1. The J segment lost 7 bases and the V segment lost 3 bases, leaving 13 bases of the junction unmatched. Germline assignment: CDR1 KGHSH and CDR2 LQKENI. The CDR3 totals 17 residues. The CDR3 protein is CASSPTVGTGELNTQYF. DNA of the CDR3: TGTGCCAGCTCACCGACGGTGGGGACAGGGGAACTAAATACGCAGTATTTT.

The chain joins TRBV7-2 to TRBJ1-2, with unresolved D. The V gene's germline CDR1 is SGHTA and CDR2 FQGNSA. This CDR3 has 13 amino acids. Trimming removed 4 bases at V and 4 bases at J, with 10 bases between. This CDR3 reads CASSSVGSYGYTF. The CDR3 DNA reads TGTGCCAGCAGCTCCGTAGGGTCCTATGGCTACACCTTC.

The rearrangement links TRBV6-5 to TRBJ2-2; D uncertain. The germline V and J ends were trimmed by 4 bases and 1 base, with 13 bases remaining between them. Germline CDR1 reads MNHEY; CDR2 reads SVGAGI. This CDR3 has 16 amino acids. CDR3 loop: CASSFLALRNTGELFF. CDR3 coding DNA: TGTGCCAGCAGTTTTTTAGCCCTTAGGAACACCGGGGAGCTGTTTTTT.

Ten or more counts support this clone. The chain uses TRBV7-2 and TRBJ1-2; TRBD1 matches 7 bases. J lost 4 bases, V lost 0 bases, and 5 bases had no gene match. The germline V gene has CDR1 SGHTA and CDR2 FQGNSA. The CDR3 has 15 residues. As DNA, the CDR3 is TGTGCCAGCAGCTTAGCTAGGACAGGACTCTATGGCTACACCTTC. Translated: CASSLARTGLYGYTF.

The CDR3 nucleotides read TGCGCCAGCAGCTTGGTTCTAGCGGGAGAATCAGATACGCAGTATTTT. It encodes CASSLVLAGESDTQYF. This chain connects TRBV5-1 to TRBJ2-3; 10 bases fit TRBD2. This CDR3 has 16 amino acids. CDR1 is SGHRS and CDR2 is YFSETQ in the germline V gene. V dropped 0 bases and J dropped 4; count of bases not matched to a gene: 5.

This sequence joins TRBV7-6 and TRBJ2-2; 8 bases are shared with TRBD2. This CDR3 comprises 16 residues. Losses at the gene ends were 8 bases for V and 7 bases for J; bases not matched to a gene: 15. Germline assignment: CDR1 SGHVS and CDR2 FNYEAQ. CDR3 loop: CASSHGASGSLGELFF. CDR3 DNA sequence: TGTGCCAGCTCTCACGGGGCTAGCGGGTCTCTCGGGGAGCTGTTTTTT.

The chain is built from TRBV18 and TRBJ1-5; TRBD1 matches at 7 bases. The ends lost 3 bases at V and 5 bases at J; junction bases unmatched: 1. Germline V gene sequence: CDR1 KGHSH, CDR2 LQKENI. CDR3 size: 13 residues. The DNA of the CDR3 is TGTGCCAGCTCACCCGGGACAGATCAGCCCCAGCATTTT. Protein product: CASSPGTDQPQHF.

This clone has only a few counts. A much larger clone lies one base from this, so it may be a read error. V and J are TRBV7-9 and TRBJ1-5; D uncertain. This CDR3 spans 12 amino acids. Germline V gene data show CDR1 as SEHNR and CDR2 as FQNEAQ (reference sequence). Trimming left V 1 base short and J 6 bases short, with 4 bases between. The CDR3 region has the DNA TGTGCCAGCAGCTTAGAGGGTCAGCCCCAGCATTTT. This gives the protein CASSLEGQPQHF.

Comment on this clone: Additional DNA sequences in this sample encode the identical CDR3. The chain couples TRBV7-9 to TRBJ2-3; D call uncertain. The CDR3 length is 14 residues. Germline lookup yields CDR1 SEHNR and CDR2 FQNEAQ (reference sequence). V was pared by 1 base and J by 0 bases, with 5 bases between. CDR3 residues: CASSLVVSTDTQYF. The CDR3, as DNA: TGTGCCAGCAGCTTAGTTGTGAGCACAGATACGCAGTATTTT.

This chain links TRBV11-1 with TRBJ2-2; unclear D gene. V was cut by 3 bases and J by 7 bases, with 9 bases left in between. This CDR3 has 13 amino acids. Germline V gene sequence: CDR1 SGHAT, CDR2 FQDESV (reference sequence). For the CDR3, the DNA is TGTGCCAGCAGCTTCGGATTCATCGGGGAGCTGTTTTTT. Translation gives CASSFGFIGELFF.

CDR3 amino acids: CASSLASGGGEQFF. The CDR3 DNA follows: TGTGCCAGCAGCTTGGCTAGCGGGGGGGGTGAGCAGTTCTTC. The chain employs TRBV7-2 and TRBJ2-1; 12 bases are shared with TRBD2. The ends lost 3 bases at V and 9 bases at J; junction bases unmatched: 3. The CDR3 extends over 14 amino acids. Germline CDR1 reads SGHTA; CDR2 reads FQGNSA.

The chain employs TRBV27 and TRBJ2-2; no clear D. Germline CDR1 reads MNHEY; CDR2 reads SMNVEV (reference sequence). V lost 6 bases, J lost 5 bases, and 10 bases lay in between. The CDR3 loop spans 13 amino acids. CDR3 nucleotide sequence: TGTGCCAGCAGGTGGGGAAGGACCGGGGAGCTGTTTTTT. Translating it yields CASRWGRTGELFF.

This clone was detected only a few times. The chain has TRBV2 and TRBJ1-2; unclear D gene. The CDR3 covers 15 residues. Looked up from germline, CDR1 is SNHLY and CDR2 is FYNNEI. V lost 7 bases to trimming and J lost 5 bases, with 20 bases between them. The CDR3: CASKEESGFAYGYTF. The CDR3 bases are TGTGCCAGCAAGGAAGAATCAGGTTTTGCTTATGGCTACACCTTC.

CDR3 sequence (DNA): TGTGCCAGCAACCCACAGGGGGCCGATTCACCCCTCCACTTT. It codes for CASNPQGADSPLHF. The chain is built from TRBV5-5 and TRBJ1-6, with 9 bases identical to TRBD1. Germline CDR1 is SGHKS and CDR2 is YYEKEE (reference sequence). J gave up 8 bases and V 6 bases, and 6 bases lay outside the gene matches. This CDR3 spans 14 amino acids. Using reference TRBV5-5 and TRBJ1-6 for the parts outside the CDR3, the full variable domain is DAGVTQSPTHLIKTRGQQVTLRCSPISGHKSVSWYQQVLGQGPQFIFQYYEKEERGRGNFPDRFSARQFPNYSSELNVNALLLGDSALYLCASNPQGADSPLHFGNGTRLTVT.

This chain connects TRBV11-1 to TRBJ1-2; 8 positions match TRBD1. The junction had 3 bases not matched to a gene; V was cut back by 2 bases and J by 4 bases. The CDR3 runs 14 residues. Germline V gene lookup returns CDR1 SGHAT and CDR2 FQDESV (reference sequence). CDR3 bases: TGTGCCAGCAGCTTACAGGGGGCTCCCTATGGCTACACCTTC. Its protein product is CASSLQGAPYGYTF. Full variable domain (outside the CDR3, taken from reference TRBV11-1 and TRBJ1-2): EAEVAQSPRYKITEKSQAVAFWCDPISGHATLYWYRQILGQGPELLVQFQDESVVDDSQLPKDRFSAERLKGVDSTLKIQPAELGDSAMYLCASSLQGAPYGYTFGSGTRLTVV.

The chain carries TRBV25-1 and TRBJ2-7; D gene uncertain. The germline V and J ends were trimmed by 3 bases and 4 bases, with 10 bases remaining between them. This CDR3 region has 13 residues. CDR1 is MGHDK and CDR2 is SYGVNS in the germline V gene. The CDR3 reads CASSDGSTYEQYF. As DNA, the CDR3 is TGTGCCAGCAGTGACGGCAGTACATACGAGCAGTACTTC.

About this clone: At the DNA level, this CDR3 is encoded by other sequences in the same sample as well. The chain is built from TRBV18 and TRBJ2-5, with unresolved D. The germline V gene encodes CDR1 KGHSH and CDR2 LQKENI. There are 13 residues in the CDR3. The V and J ends lost 3 bases and 1 base respectively, with 6 bases between them. The CDR3 spells CASSPSIQETQYF. The CDR3 DNA is TGTGCCAGCTCACCCTCAATCCAAGAGACCCAGTACTTC.

Comment on this clone: Other DNA sequences in the sample encode the same CDR3. The rearrangement uses TRBV9 and TRBJ1-1; possibly TRBD1 for D (5 bases). Germline CDR1 reads SGDLS; CDR2 reads YYNGEE. CDR3 length: 13 amino acids. V shed 2 bases and J shed 5 bases, with 10 bases lying between them. In DNA, the CDR3 is TGTGCCAGCAGCGTTCCAGGGAGGACTGAAGCTTTCTTT. It translates to CASSVPGRTEAFF.

The rearrangement joins TRBV6-1 to TRBJ1-1; perhaps TRBD1 as D (5 bases). There are 15 residues in the CDR3. Trimming removed 3 bases at V and 4 bases at J, with 15 bases between. In germline, CDR1 is MNHNS, CDR2 SASEGT. The CDR3 here is CASSDQHWGFTEAFF. The CDR3 region has the DNA TGTGCCAGCAGTGACCAGCACTGGGGGTTCACTGAAGCTTTCTTT.

Ten or more counts support this clone. V usage is TRBV7-9 and J usage is TRBJ1-1; perhaps TRBD1 as D (6 bases). V was shortened by 3 bases and J by 5 bases, with 16 bases between the two germline ends. The CDR3 sequence is 15 residues long. The germline V gene has CDR1 SEHNR and CDR2 FQNEAQ (reference sequence). This CDR3 reads CASSLASGGKTEAFF. The CDR3 DNA follows: TGTGCCAGCAGCTTGGCCTCGGGGGGCAAGACTGAAGCTTTCTTT.

This sequence joins TRBV7-9 and TRBJ2-1; 8 bases are a match to TRBD2. Germline CDR1 is SEHNR and CDR2 is FQNEAQ (reference sequence). CDR3 length equals 17 residues. With V trimmed by 2 bases and J by 7 bases, 13 bases remained unmatched. This chain's CDR3 is CASSLRASGSRGNEQFF. In DNA, the CDR3 is TGTGCCAGCAGCTTAAGGGCTAGCGGGTCAAGGGGAAATGAGCAGTTCTTC.

This rearrangement joins TRBV19 to TRBJ2-2; tentatively, D is TRBD1 (6 bases). This CDR3 region has 16 residues. The germline V gene has CDR1 LNHDA and CDR2 SQIVND (reference sequence). V was pared by 10 bases and J by 3 bases, with 21 bases between. This CDR3 reads CATTGPLLRDTGELFF. The CDR3 DNA is TGTGCCACCACAGGGCCCCTCCTTCGGGACACCGGGGAGCTGTTTTTT.

J is TRBJ2-1 and V is TRBV6-1; 7 nucleotides match TRBD1. This CDR3 contains 13 residues. V dropped 6 bases and J dropped 6; count of bases not matched to a gene: 5. Looked up from germline, CDR1 is MNHNS and CDR2 is SASEGT. CDR3 amino acids: CASSGTGVNEQFF. Here the CDR3 DNA reads TGTGCCAGCAGCGGCACAGGGGTCAATGAGCAGTTCTTC.